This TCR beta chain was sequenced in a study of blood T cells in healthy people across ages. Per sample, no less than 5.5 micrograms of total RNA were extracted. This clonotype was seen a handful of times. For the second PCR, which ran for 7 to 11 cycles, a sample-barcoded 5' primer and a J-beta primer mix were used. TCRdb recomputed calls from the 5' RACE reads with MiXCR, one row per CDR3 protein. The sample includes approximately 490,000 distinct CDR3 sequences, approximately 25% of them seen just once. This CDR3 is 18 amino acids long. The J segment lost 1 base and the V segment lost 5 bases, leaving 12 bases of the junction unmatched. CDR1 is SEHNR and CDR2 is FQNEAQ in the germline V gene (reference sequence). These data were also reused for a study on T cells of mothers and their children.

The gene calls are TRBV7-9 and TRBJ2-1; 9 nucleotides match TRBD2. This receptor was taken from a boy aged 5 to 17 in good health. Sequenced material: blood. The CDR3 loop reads CASSPRGASGVSYNEQFF. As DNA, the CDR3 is TGTGCCAGCAGCCCACGCGGGGCTAGCGGGGTTTCCTACAATGAGCAGTTCTTC.